These 18 T cell receptor beta chains were sequenced from one sample in a study of cytomegalovirus exposure and HLA in healthy donors. The PCR employed 60 Vbeta primers together with 13 Jbeta primers. The data were produced by immunoSEQ multiplex PCR, yet TCRdb's version contains in-frame clones alone and is incomplete. Recorded for this sample: approximately 110,000 clones. Sequenced: PBMCs. The receptors come from a man between 18 and 35 years old in good health and CMV-seronegative.

The chain carries TRBV12-5 and TRBJ1-2, with TRBD1 matching over 10 bases. V was pared by 8 bases and J by 6 bases, with 6 bases of the junction left unmatched. Germline V CDR1 and CDR2: LGHNT, FRNRAP. This CDR3 spans 13 amino acids. The chain's CDR3 is CASTGQGINGYTF. CDR3 in DNA: TGTGCTAGTACGGGACAGGGGATCAATGGCTACACCTTC.

The chain has TRBV19 and TRBJ1-6; D gene unclear. The germline CDR1 and CDR2 sequences are LNHDA and SQIVND (reference sequence). V was trimmed by 2 bases and J by 2 bases, leaving 19 bases between them. This CDR3 contains 19 residues. The DNA for the CDR3 is TGTGCCAGTAGTATATTTGTTGGCGGGCAGGCGACCTATAATTCACCCCTCCACTTT. It codes for CASSIFVGGQATYNSPLHF.

This rearrangement joins TRBV5-1 to TRBJ1-1, with 7 bases aligning to TRBD1. The CDR3 totals 16 residues. Germline CDR1 SGHRS, CDR2 YFSETQ. V gave up 0 bases and J gave up 2 bases; unmatched junction bases: 7. The CDR3 is CASSLGRDRYNTEAFF. The CDR3 DNA reads TGCGCCAGCAGCTTGGGAAGGGACAGATATAACACTGAAGCTTTCTTT.

This chain links TRBV5-1 with TRBJ1-2; TRBD1 might be the D (5 bases). CDR3 length: 17 amino acids. CDR1 is SGHRS, CDR2 YFSETQ, per germline. V lost 4 bases and J lost 2, with 21 bases in between. CDR3 residues: CASSVAADGGLNYGYTF. The CDR3 coding sequence is TGCGCCAGCAGCGTCGCGGCGGACGGGGGGTTGAACTATGGCTACACCTTC.

The chain has TRBV18 and TRBJ1-2; 9 bases match TRBD1. V shed 8 bases, J shed 3 bases, and the junction held 7 bases outside the gene matches. This CDR3 is 14 amino acids long. The V gene's germline CDR1 is KGHSH and CDR2 LQKENI. The CDR3, as DNA: TGTGCCAGCCGTAGGGACAGGGCGGACTATGGCTACACCTTC. Amino acid sequence: CASRRDRADYGYTF.

V is TRBV10-1 and J is TRBJ2-1; 8 nucleotides align to TRBD1. The CDR3 extends over 16 amino acids. The J segment lost 4 bases and the V segment lost 8 bases, leaving 13 bases of the junction unmatched. The germline CDR1 and CDR2 sequences are WNHNN and SYGVQD (reference sequence). The CDR3 loop reads CASLTTSRGQYNEQFF. Here the CDR3 DNA reads TGCGCCAGCTTGACTACTAGCAGGGGGCAGTACAATGAGCAGTTCTTC.

The rearrangement links TRBV28 to TRBJ2-2, with 10 bases lining up with TRBD2. The junction had 9 bases not matched to a gene; V was cut back by 7 bases and J by 1 base. Germline V gene lookup returns CDR1 MDHEN and CDR2 SYDVKM. This CDR3 comprises 17 residues. Written as DNA, the CDR3 is TGTGCCAGCACCCACAGGACTAGCGGAAAGAACACCGGGGAGCTGTTTTTT. It yields the protein CASTHRTSGKNTGELFF. Looking up the rest from reference TRBV28 and TRBJ2-2 gives the full variable domain: DVKVTQSSRYLVKRTGEKVFLECVQDMDHENMFWYRQDPGLGLRLIYFSYDVKMKEKGDIPEGYSVSREKKERFSLILESASTNQTSMYLCASTHRTSGKNTGELFFGEGSRLTVL.

The CDR3, as DNA: TGTGCCAGCTCACCGGGACAGGGTTTCCAAGAGACCCAGTACTTC. It specifies CASSPGQGFQETQYF. This chain joins TRBV18 and TRBJ2-5; 9 bases match TRBD1. The CDR3 runs to 15 residues. V dropped 3 bases and J dropped 1; count of bases not matched to a gene: 3. CDR1 is KGHSH, CDR2 LQKENI, per germline.

The rearrangement uses TRBV4-2 and TRBJ2-7; D unclear. V was clipped by 0 bases and J by 2 bases, with 11 bases between them. The germline V gene has CDR1 LGHNA and CDR2 YNFKEQ. There are 15 residues in the CDR3. The DNA of the CDR3 is TGTGCCAGCAGCCAAGAATTTCAGTCCCCCTACGAGCAGTACTTC. It is translated as CASSQEFQSPYEQYF.

This chain links TRBV5-1 with TRBJ2-7; 10 nucleotides agree with TRBD2. The CDR3 totals 18 residues. V dropped 0 bases and J dropped 2; count of bases not matched to a gene: 11. Germline V gene data show CDR1 as SGHRS and CDR2 as YFSETQ. The CDR3 loop is CASSLVGSGGTSPYEQYF. Here the CDR3 DNA reads TGCGCCAGCAGCTTGGTGGGTAGCGGGGGGACAAGTCCCTACGAGCAGTACTTC.

The genes are TRBV18 and TRBJ1-4; no clear D gene. The CDR3 consists of 14 residues. Trimming stripped 3 bases from V and 7 bases from J, with 12 bases between. From germline, CDR1 is KGHSH and CDR2 LQKENI. The CDR3 protein is CASSPGLPGEKLFF. The CDR3 DNA is TGTGCCAGCTCACCGGGCCTTCCTGGTGAAAAACTGTTTTTT.

About this clone itself: The junction does not match germline at one end; this may be a read error. V is TRBV7-7 and J is TRBJ2-5; D might be TRBD1 (5 bases). Germline V lookup: CDR1 SSHAT, CDR2 FNYEAQ (reference sequence). This CDR3 comprises 13 residues. CDR3 protein: CASSQRTKETQYF. The CDR3 region has the DNA TGTGCTAGCAGCCAGAGGACAAAAGAGACCCAGTACTTC.

V gene TRBV5-1 combines with J gene TRBJ1-2, with 8 bases aligning to TRBD1. This CDR3 has 14 residues. The germline V gene encodes CDR1 SGHRS and CDR2 YFSETQ. J lost 8 bases, V lost 6 bases, and 12 bases had no gene match. The CDR3 DNA reads as TGCGCCAGCACCCTGGGCCAGGGGGCTCGGGGCTACACCTTC. Translation gives CASTLGQGARGYTF.

This chain joins TRBV2 and TRBJ2-1, with TRBD2 as a possible D gene (5 bases). Germline loops: CDR1 SNHLY, CDR2 FYNNEI. CDR3 length: 14 residues. The V end was cut by 4 bases, the J end by 4 bases, with 11 bases between. CDR3 nucleotide sequence: TGTGCCAGCAGTGTCAGTCTAGCATACAATGAGCAGTTCTTC. Protein product: CASSVSLAYNEQFF.

The rearrangement uses TRBV29-1 and TRBJ1-4; D gene ambiguous. Germline assignment: CDR1 SQVTM and CDR2 ANQGSEA. The V and J ends lost 6 bases and 6 bases respectively, with 17 bases between them. There are 14 residues in the CDR3. The CDR3 reads CSVAITGKHEKLFF. The CDR3, as DNA: TGCAGCGTCGCAATCACCGGGAAACATGAAAAACTGTTTTTT.

The chain combines TRBV30 with TRBJ1-1, with 10 bases matching TRBD1. CDR1 and CDR2 from the germline V gene are GTSNPN and SVGIG (reference sequence). This CDR3 contains 15 residues. The trim removed 4 bases at V and 5 bases at J, leaving 10 bases unmatched. As DNA, the CDR3 is TGTGCCTGGATAGGGACAGGGGTAAGCAGAACTGAAGCTTTCTTT. It is translated as CAWIGTGVSRTEAFF.

The chain joins TRBV6-5 to TRBJ2-7; D is ambiguous. V shed 11 bases and J shed 5 bases, with 13 bases lying between them. The CDR3 loop spans 11 amino acids. Germline lookup yields CDR1 MNHEY and CDR2 SVGAGI. In DNA, the CDR3 is TGTGCCGACTCTGTAGGCGACGAGCAGTACTTC. Translation: CADSVGDEQYF.

The chain is built from TRBV19 and TRBJ2-2; D gene unclear. The CDR3 runs 13 residues. Germline V gene lookup returns CDR1 LNHDA and CDR2 SQIVND (reference sequence). V was pared by 2 bases and J by 4 bases, with 5 bases between. CDR3 amino acids: CASSIRGTGELFF. As DNA, the CDR3 is TGTGCCAGTAGTATACGCGGCACCGGGGAGCTGTTTTTT.